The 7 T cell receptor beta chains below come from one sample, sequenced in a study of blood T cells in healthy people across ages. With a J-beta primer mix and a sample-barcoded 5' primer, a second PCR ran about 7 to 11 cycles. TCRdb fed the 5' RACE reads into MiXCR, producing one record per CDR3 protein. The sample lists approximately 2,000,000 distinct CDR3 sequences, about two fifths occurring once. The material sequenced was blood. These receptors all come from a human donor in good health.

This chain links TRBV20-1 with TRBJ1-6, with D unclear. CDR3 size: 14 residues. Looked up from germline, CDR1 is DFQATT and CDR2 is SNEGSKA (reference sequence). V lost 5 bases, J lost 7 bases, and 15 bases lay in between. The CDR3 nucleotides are TGCAGTGCTCCTCACGCCGTGGGGAATTCACCCCTCCACTTT. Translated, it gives CSAPHAVGNSPLHF.

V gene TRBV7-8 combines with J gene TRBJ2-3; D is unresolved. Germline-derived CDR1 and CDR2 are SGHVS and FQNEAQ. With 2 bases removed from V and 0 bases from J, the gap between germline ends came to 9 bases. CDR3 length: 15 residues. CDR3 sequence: CASSLYRTSTDTQYF. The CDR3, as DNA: TGTGCCAGCAGCTTATACAGAACTAGCACAGATACGCAGTATTTT. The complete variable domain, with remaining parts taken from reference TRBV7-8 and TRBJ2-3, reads GAGVSQSPRYKVAKRGQDVALRCDPISGHVSLFWYQQALGQGPEFLTYFQNEAQLDKSGLPSDRFFAERPEGSVSTLKIQRTQQEDSAVYLCASSLYRTSTDTQYFGPGTRLTVL.

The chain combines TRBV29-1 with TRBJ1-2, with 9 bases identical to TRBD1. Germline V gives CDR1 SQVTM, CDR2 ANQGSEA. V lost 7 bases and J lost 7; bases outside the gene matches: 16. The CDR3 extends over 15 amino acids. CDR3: CSAGGPGQGLTGYTF. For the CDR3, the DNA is TGCAGCGCTGGTGGACCGGGACAGGGTTTAACTGGCTACACCTTC. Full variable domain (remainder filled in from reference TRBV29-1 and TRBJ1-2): SAVISQKPSRDICQRGTSLTIQCQVDSQVTMMFWYRQQPGQSLTLIATANQGSEATYESGFVIDKFPISRPNLTFSTLTVSNMSPEDSSIYLCSAGGPGQGLTGYTFGSGTRLTVV.

CDR3 in amino acids: CAITGQKKYNSYEQYF. The DNA of the CDR3 is TGTGCCATCACCGGACAGAAAAAATACAACTCCTACGAGCAGTACTTC. The chain is built from TRBV10-3 and TRBJ2-7, with D possibly being TRBD1 (6 bases). V was clipped by 7 bases and J by 0 bases, with 19 bases between them. The CDR3 sequence is 16 residues long. In germline, CDR1 is ENHRY, CDR2 SYGVKD.

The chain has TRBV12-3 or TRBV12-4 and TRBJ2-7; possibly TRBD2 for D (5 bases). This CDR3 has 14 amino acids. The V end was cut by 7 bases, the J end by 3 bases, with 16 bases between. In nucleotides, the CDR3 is TGTGCCAGCACGACGACCGAGGAGGTCTACGAGCAGTACTTC. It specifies CASTTTEEVYEQYF.

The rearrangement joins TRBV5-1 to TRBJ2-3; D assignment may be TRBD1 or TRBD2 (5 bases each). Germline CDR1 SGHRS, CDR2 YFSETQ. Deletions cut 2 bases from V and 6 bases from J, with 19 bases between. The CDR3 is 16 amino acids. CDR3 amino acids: CASSFPWGKRGDTQYF. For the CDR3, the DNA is TGCGCCAGCAGCTTCCCATGGGGGAAGCGTGGCGATACGCAGTATTTT.

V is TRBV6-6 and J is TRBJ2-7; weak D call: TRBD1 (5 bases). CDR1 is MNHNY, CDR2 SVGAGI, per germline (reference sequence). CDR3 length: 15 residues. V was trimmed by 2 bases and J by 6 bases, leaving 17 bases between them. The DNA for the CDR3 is TGTGCCAGCAGTTACCCTACGGGTCTTCAGGGCGAGCAGTACTTC. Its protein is CASSYPTGLQGEQYF.